This T cell receptor (beta chain) originates from a study of glioma-infiltrating T cells after dendritic cell vaccination. Sequencing was performed with immunoSEQ multiplex PCR; in TCRdb, only in-frame clones are kept and a portion is missing. The sample records fewer than 95,000 clones, 85% being singletons. The time point was: after dendritic cell vaccination, including at tumor progression/relapse. Before vaccination, two weeks after the third vaccination, and at progression, PBMC were collected. The CDR3 covers 21 residues. Germline CDR1 LGHNA, CDR2 YSLEER. The V and J ends lost 0 bases and 3 bases, in that order; junction bases with no gene match: 20.

The sequencing used blood, collected after dendritic cell vaccination. This clonotype was sampled from a human donor with glioblastoma. This chain connects TRBV4-3 to TRBJ2-1, with TRBD2 identical over 7 bases. This CDR3 reads CASSQDMTPGGGAGHYNEQFF. CDR3 nucleotide sequence: TGCGCCAGCAGCCAAGATATGACTCCGGGGGGAGGGGCCGGTCACTACAATGAGCAGTTCTTC.